A selection of T cell receptor beta chains follows, all from one sample in a study of memory CD4+ T cells and cytomegalovirus serostatus. Data came from immunoSEQ multiplex PCR; TCRdb stores just in-frame clones and leaves some out. The data show approximately 50,000 clones, with around 78% seen just once and 0.5% to 0.7% held by the top ten. Sequenced input: memory CD4+ T cells from blood. These receptor sequences come from an adult in good health and CMV-seronegative. CDR3s include the opening cysteine and the closing phenylalanine or tryptophan. The D gene is left open where the match is weak. A clone size is listed for some rows: how often the clone was seen (once, few, many), or a class if it is expanded.

j_gene,len,d_gene,v_gene,abundance,CDR3nt,CDR3aa
TRBJ2-3,15,NA,TRBV7-9,once,TGTGCCAGCAGCTTAACGTTTCGGGGCACAGATACGCAGTATTTT,CASSLTFRGTDTQYF
TRBJ2-1,14,NA,TRBV2,NA,TGTGCCAGCAGGGACTACAGCTCCTACAATGAGCAGTTCTTC,CASRDYSSYNEQFF
TRBJ1-4,11,NA,TRBV27,NA,TGTGCCAGCAGCAGTAATGAAAAACTGTTTTTT,CASSSNEKLFF
TRBJ2-3,14,TRBD2,TRBV6-1,NA,TGTGCCAGCAGCATCCCGGGACTAGGCGATACGCAGTATTTT,CASSIPGLGDTQYF
TRBJ2-2,15,TRBD2,TRBV10-1,NA,TGCGCCAGCAGTGGGGGGACTAGCTACACCGGGGAGCTGTTTTTT,CASSGGTSYTGELFF
TRBJ2-5,16,NA,TRBV19,few,TGTGCCAGTAGTTTGGGGCAGGGCCATTCCAGGGAGACCCAGTACTTC,CASSLGQGHSRETQYF
TRBJ2-7,16,NA,TRBV7-9,few,TGTGCCAGCAGCCCCAATCTGGGACACCGGTCCAACGAGCAGTACTTC,CASSPNLGHRSNEQYF
TRBJ2-1,18,TRBD2,TRBV7-9,NA,TGTGCCAGCAGCTTACCGGGACTAGCGGGAGGGTCCTACAATGAGCAGTTCTTC,CASSLPGLAGGSYNEQFF
TRBJ2-3,13,NA,TRBV10-3,NA,TGTGCCATCAGTGCCGGCGCCGCAGATACGCAGTATTTT,CAISAGAADTQYF
TRBJ1-2,18,TRBD1,TRBV5-1,few,TGCGCCAGCTTTCCTATGGGACAGGAGGGAATCCTTAACTATGGCTACACCTTC,CASFPMGQEGILNYGYTF
TRBJ1-4,16,TRBD1,TRBV7-2,NA,TGTGCCAGCAGCTTAGCCCCAGGGGGCACTAATGAAAAACTGTTTTTT,CASSLAPGGTNEKLFF
TRBJ1-2,14,NA,TRBV11-2,NA,TGTGCCAGCAGCTTAGTTGGACAGAAGTATGGCTACACCTTC,CASSLVGQKYGYTF
TRBJ2-2,13,NA,TRBV2,NA,TGTGCCAGCAGGGGGGATCTGTCCGGGGAGCTGTTTTTT,CASRGDLSGELFF
TRBJ2-2,15,NA,TRBV10-1,NA,TGCGCCAGCAGTGTGGCGGGACTGAACACCGGGGAGCTGTTTTTT,CASSVAGLNTGELFF
TRBJ1-1,15,TRBD1,TRBV6-5,NA,TGTGCCAGCAGTTACCTAGGACAGGGGATCACTGAAGCTTTCTTT,CASSYLGQGITEAFF
TRBJ2-1,14,NA,TRBV2,NA,TGTGCCAGCAGTGCGAGACTGATCTACAATGAGCAGTTCTTC,CASSARLIYNEQFF
TRBJ2-5,12,NA,TRBV19,NA,TGTGCCAGTAGTACGCAAAAGGGAGCCCAGTACTTC,CASSTQKGAQYF
TRBJ2-1,16,NA,TRBV7-9,NA,TGTGCCAGCAGCCCACGCCCGATTGTGGGAGTCAATGAGCAGTTCTTC,CASSPRPIVGVNEQFF
TRBJ2-4,16,TRBD2,TRBV27,NA,TGTGCCAGCAGTCCCCTAGGACTAGGCGGAGAAAACATTCAGTACTTC,CASSPLGLGGENIQYF
TRBJ1-5,17,TRBD1,TRBV28,NA,TGTGCCAGCAGTTCCCCCCGGACAGGGTTTGGCAATCAGCCCCAGCATTTT,CASSSPRTGFGNQPQHF
TRBJ1-1,16,NA,TRBV9,NA,TGTGCCAGCAGCCAAACCGGACTGGGAAAGAACACTGAAGCTTTCTTT,CASSQTGLGKNTEAFF
TRBJ2-3,16,TRBD2,TRBV10-2,NA,TGCGCCAGCAAAGGGACTAGCTTTAGAAGGGCAGATACGCAGTATTTT,CASKGTSFRRADTQYF
TRBJ2-2,12,NA,TRBV28,NA,TGTGCCAGCAGTTTAAGGACCGGGGAGCTGTTTTTT,CASSLRTGELFF
TRBJ1-1,13,NA,TRBV28,once,TGTGCCAGCAGTTTAAGGACAGTCACTGAAGCTTTCTTT,CASSLRTVTEAFF
TRBJ2-1,11,NA,TRBV2,NA,TGTGCCAGCAGTGTTTACAATGAGCAGTTCTTC,CASSVYNEQFF
TRBJ2-7,12,NA,TRBV6-1,NA,TGTGCCAGCAGACCACAAGCCTACGAGCAGTACTTC,CASRPQAYEQYF
TRBJ2-1,12,NA,TRBV11-2,once,TGTGCCAGCAGCCCAGGGGAGAGGGAGCAGTTCTTC,CASSPGEREQFF
TRBJ2-2,13,TRBD2,TRBV11-2,NA,TGTGCCAGCAGCCCGGGACTAACCGGGGAGCTGTTTTTT,CASSPGLTGELFF
TRBJ2-5,14,NA,TRBV11-2,NA,TGTGCCAGCAGCTTAGGGGCGTCGGGAGAGACCCAGTACTTC,CASSLGASGETQYF
TRBJ2-7,13,TRBD2,TRBV7-2,few,TGTGCCAGCAGCTTGCGGGGACTAGCGGGAACGTACTTC,CASSLRGLAGTYF
TRBJ1-5,15,NA,TRBV6-1,NA,TGTGCCAGCAGGTTTATTGACGTCGGCCATCAGCCCCAGCATTTT,CASRFIDVGHQPQHF